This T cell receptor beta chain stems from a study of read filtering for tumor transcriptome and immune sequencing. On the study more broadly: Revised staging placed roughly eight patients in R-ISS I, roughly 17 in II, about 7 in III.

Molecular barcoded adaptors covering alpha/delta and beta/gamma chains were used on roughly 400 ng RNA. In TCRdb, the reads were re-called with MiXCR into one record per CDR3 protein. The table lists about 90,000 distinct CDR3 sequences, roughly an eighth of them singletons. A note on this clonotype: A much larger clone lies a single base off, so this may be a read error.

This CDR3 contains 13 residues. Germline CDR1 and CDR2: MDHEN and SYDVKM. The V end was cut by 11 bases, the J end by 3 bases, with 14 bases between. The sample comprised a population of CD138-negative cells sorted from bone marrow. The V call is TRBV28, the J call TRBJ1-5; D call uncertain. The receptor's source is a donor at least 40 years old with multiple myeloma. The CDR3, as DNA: TGTGCCGGCATGTCGCCGGCCAATCAGCCCCAGCATTTT. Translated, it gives CAGMSPANQPQHF.